The present entry profiles one T cell receptor (beta chain) with its context. Data came from immunoSEQ multiplex PCR; TCRdb stores just in-frame clones and leaves some out. The sample shows approximately 61,000 clones, about 86% of them seen only once. From germline, CDR1 is KGHSH and CDR2 LQKENI. The V end was cut by 0 bases, the J end by 8 bases, with 10 bases between. The CDR3 totals 14 residues. This specimen belongs to a study of blood T cell repertoires in COVID-19. On the study more broadly: Material from acute and convalescent COVID-19 was sourced from the United States, Italy and Spain. PBMCs, B-cell-depleted T cells, or T cells provided the cDNA or gDNA that made up the material.

The sample was peripheral blood. This chain links TRBV18 with TRBJ1-4; D gene unclear. The receptor was derived from a human donor in a cohort sampled during active COVID-19. The CDR3 is CASSPPRLREKLFF. The CDR3 region has the DNA TGTGCCAGCTCACCACCGAGGTTGCGGGAAAAACTGTTTTTT.